This TCR beta chain was sequenced during a study of human T cells and chemical hapten exposure. The time point here: pre-sensitization, week 0. Treatment of the sample: therapeutic diphenylcyclopropenone sensitization with weekly scalp DPC. Every donor had alopecia and was 18 to 70 years old; all were suitable for DPC. V was shortened by 4 bases and J by 7 bases, with 20 bases between the two germline ends. CDR3 length: 15 residues. The V gene's germline CDR1 is DFQATT and CDR2 SNEGSKA (reference sequence). TCRdb reprocessed the RACE reads with MiXCR, giving one entry per CDR3 protein. Among 60,000 to 70,000 distinct CDR3 sequences listed, approximately 11% were seen once. The table lists this clonotype with many counts.

The chain employs TRBV20-1 and TRBJ1-5; tentative D call: TRBD1 (5 bases). Specimen: whole blood, collected in connection with sensitization to the hapten diphenylcyclopropenone (DPC). The source is a woman aged 50 to 60 with alopecia areata. Some clones in this sample may be carry-over from other donors' samples. CDR3 bases: TGCAGTGCTAAGCAGGGACTCACCGCGGGGCAGCCCCAGCATTTT. Residues: CSAKQGLTAGQPQHF.